This T cell receptor beta chain comes out of a study of CD8 T cells in ankylosing spondylitis. Findings and limits, study-wide: Clones linked to disease were reported to show significant enrichment in matched ankylosing spondylitis synovial fluid. Past studies reported some motif variants in reactive arthritis synovial fluid and blood. The study identified a TCR beta motif of several highly homologous variants that appeared characteristic of ankylosing spondylitis blood.

Concerning this clonotype itself: What it recognizes is unknown.

Library preparation for TCR beta used quantitative 5'-RACE with molecular barcodes. TCRdb recomputed calls from the 5' RACE reads with MiXCR, one row per CDR3 protein. The data show 700,000 or so distinct CDR3 sequences, 15% to 20% seen once. The specimen sequenced was blood, either unsorted or a sorted T cell fraction (not recorded which). The sequence was collected from a male donor with ankylosing spondylitis.

The CDR3 loop reads CATTRGVDEQFF. The CDR3 DNA reads as TGTGCCACCACCCGGGGGGTGGATGAGCAGTTCTTC. The V call is TRBV24-1, the J call TRBJ2-1, with 7 bases that match TRBD2. The junction had 5 bases not matched to a gene; V was cut back by 8 bases and J by 8 bases. The V gene's germline CDR1 is KGHDR and CDR2 SFDVKD. The CDR3 has 12 residues.